This T cell receptor (beta chain) appears in the sequencing data of a study of blood T cell repertoires in COVID-19. Some clones are missing from TCRdb's copy, which holds only in-frame ones; the method was immunoSEQ multiplex PCR. Among about 72,000 clones, approximately 84% were seen once, and the ten largest hold about 11%. V shed 5 bases, J shed 13 bases, and the junction held 10 bases outside the gene matches. In germline, CDR1 is SEHNR, CDR2 FQNEAQ (reference sequence). The CDR3 is made up of 12 amino acids. The source is a man in his 70s with active or convalescent COVID-19. Sequenced input: peripheral blood. The chain couples TRBV7-9 to TRBJ1-1; TRBD1 matches at 7 bases. The CDR3 spells CASSTPQGFGFF. CDR3 bases: TGTGCCAGCAGCACCCCACAGGGGTTTGGTTTCTTT.